The 26 T cell receptor beta chains below were found in one sample sequenced in a study of cytomegalovirus exposure and HLA in healthy donors. Using immunoSEQ multiplex PCR, the repertoire was profiled, and TCRdb retains in-frame clones only, with some absent. The data hold about 140,000 clones, with over 80% observed a single time. Sequenced material: PBMCs. The receptors were sampled from a man between 18 and 35 years old in good health and CMV-seropositive.

This chain connects TRBV14 to TRBJ1-6; no reliable D call. V dropped 1 base and J dropped 10 bases, with 14 bases sitting between them. CDR1 and CDR2 (germline): SGHDN, FVKESK. CDR3 length equals 15 residues. The DNA for the CDR3 is TGTGCCAGCAGCCAAGTAAAGCCTGGGCGATCACCCCTCCACTTT. Its translation: CASSQVKPGRSPLHF.

The genes are TRBV7-2 and TRBJ2-2; 10 bases line up with TRBD1. Trimming at V came to 5 bases and at J to 4 bases, leaving 4 bases not matched to a gene. Germline CDR1 reads SGHTA; CDR2 reads FQGNSA. CDR3 length equals 15 residues. CDR3 coding DNA: TGTGCCAGCAGCCCGGGACAGGGGCGCACCGGGGAGCTGTTTTTT. It translates to CASSPGQGRTGELFF. Drawing the rest from reference TRBV7-2 and TRBJ2-2, the complete variable domain is GAGVSQSPSNKVTEKGKDVELRCDPISGHTALYWYRQSLGQGLEFLIYFQGNSAPDKSGLPSDRFSAERTGGSVSTLTIQRTQQEDSAVYLCASSPGQGRTGELFFGEGSRLTVL.

The rearrangement joins TRBV6-6 to TRBJ2-3; D is undetermined. Trimming shortened V by 0 bases and J by 7 bases, and 5 bases separated the two germline ends. CDR1 and CDR2 from the germline V gene are MNHNY and SVGAGI (reference sequence). The CDR3 length is 12 residues. This CDR3 reads CASSYSENTQYF. The CDR3 DNA reads TGTGCCAGCAGTTACTCGGAGAATACGCAGTATTTT.

Remarks on this clone: The germline gene is not matched at one end of the junction; a read error may be the cause. The chain employs TRBV7-7 and TRBJ1-1; D gene unclear. This CDR3 contains 13 residues. Per germline, CDR1 SSHAT and CDR2 FNYEAQ (reference sequence). The CDR3 region has the DNA TGTGCTAGCAGCGCCGGTCTGAACACTGAAGCTTTCTTT. It translates to CASSAGLNTEAFF.

This clone was observed a single time. The V and J genes are TRBV6-6 and TRBJ1-5; 9 bases are shared with TRBD1. Per the germline V gene, CDR1 is MNHNY and CDR2 is SVGAGI (reference sequence). V dropped 5 bases and J dropped 5; count of bases not matched to a gene: 7. This CDR3 is built from 15 residues. CDR3 nucleotide sequence: TGTGCCAGCAGTCCCCAGAACAGGGGGCATCAGCCCCAGCATTTT. It codes for CASSPQNRGHQPQHF.

This chain joins TRBV7-9 and TRBJ1-2; TRBD1 is a possible D gene (6 bases). CDR1 and CDR2 from the germline V gene are SEHNR and FQNEAQ (reference sequence). The ends were cut back, 6 bases at V and 6 bases at J, with 8 bases in the middle. The length of the CDR3 is 11 residues. DNA for the CDR3: TGTGCCAGCAGTTACAGGGATGGCTACACCTTC. It specifies CASSYRDGYTF.

V and J are TRBV19 and TRBJ1-1; D might be TRBD1 (6 bases). This CDR3 contains 15 residues. The germline V gene has CDR1 LNHDA and CDR2 SQIVND (reference sequence). The V end lost 3 bases, the J end lost 6 bases, and 17 bases lay between the germline ends. This CDR3 is CASSMEGGRRAEAFF. CDR3 bases: TGTGCCAGTAGTATGGAGGGGGGGCGAAGGGCTGAAGCTTTCTTT.

The chain is built from TRBV19 and TRBJ1-3; D may be TRBD1 (5 bases). The germline CDR1 and CDR2 sequences are LNHDA and SQIVND (reference sequence). V lost 6 bases to trimming and J lost 4 bases, with 13 bases between them. CDR3 size: 14 residues. This CDR3 is CASSPGGSGNTIYF. The CDR3 bases are TGTGCCAGTAGCCCCGGGGGATCCGGAAACACCATATATTTT.

The gene calls are TRBV5-8 and TRBJ1-1; D is undetermined. The CDR3 contains 13 residues. CDR1 and CDR2 (germline): SGHTS, YDEGEE. Trimming took off 3 bases at V and 11 bases at J, with 17 bases between the two ends. DNA for the CDR3: TGTGCCAGCAGCTACACACTACCTAGTTGGGCTTTCTTT. Amino acids: CASSYTLPSWAFF.

This chain joins TRBV7-8 and TRBJ1-2; D uncertain. Trimming stripped 1 base from V and 6 bases from J, with 9 bases between. The CDR3 has 13 amino acids. CDR1 is SGHVS and CDR2 is FQNEAQ in the germline V gene. CDR3 sequence: CASSLGPFHGYTF. The CDR3, as DNA: TGTGCCAGCAGCTTAGGTCCCTTTCATGGCTACACCTTC.

V is TRBV7-9 and J is TRBJ2-7; 8 nucleotides match TRBD1. Germline V gene data show CDR1 as SEHNR and CDR2 as FQNEAQ (reference sequence). V trimming: 1 base; J trimming: 6 bases; junction bases outside the gene matches: 8. The CDR3 is made up of 15 amino acids. The chain's CDR3 is CASSLVSGGEGEQYF. CDR3 in DNA: TGTGCCAGCAGCTTAGTCTCAGGGGGCGAGGGCGAGCAGTACTTC.

The CDR3 loop reads CASSRGQGASGYTF. CDR3 bases: TGTGCCAGCAGTAGGGGACAGGGGGCAAGTGGCTACACCTTC. J is TRBJ1-2 and V is TRBV6-6; 12 bases map to TRBD1. V trimming: 5 bases; J trimming: 7 bases; junction bases outside the gene matches: 5. The CDR3 loop spans 14 amino acids. From germline, CDR1 is MNHNY and CDR2 SVGAGI (reference sequence).

This sequence joins TRBV5-4 and TRBJ1-2; TRBD1 is a possible D gene (6 bases). The germline V gene has CDR1 SGHNT and CDR2 YYREEE (reference sequence). V lost 5 bases and J lost 5, with 13 bases in between. CDR3 length: 13 residues. CDR3 loop: CASRRTGLYGYTF. The DNA of the CDR3 is TGTGCCAGCAGGCGCACAGGGCTTTATGGCTACACCTTC.

The gene calls are TRBV10-3 and TRBJ1-1, with D tentatively TRBD1 (6 bases). Germline values: CDR1 ENHRY, CDR2 SYGVKD. This CDR3 is 13 amino acids long. V was trimmed by 6 bases and J by 2 bases, leaving 10 bases between them. CDR3 protein: CAIRQGSNTEAFF. Here the CDR3 DNA reads TGTGCCATCAGACAGGGTAGCAACACTGAAGCTTTCTTT.

The V call is TRBV7-9, the J call TRBJ1-4, with TRBD1 matching 10 bases. Germline V gene lookup returns CDR1 SEHNR and CDR2 FQNEAQ (reference sequence). With V trimmed by 5 bases and J by 5 bases, 8 bases remained unmatched. This CDR3 spans 16 amino acids. The CDR3 nucleotides are TGTGCCAGCAGCGAACGACAGGGGGCAGGGAATGAAAAACTGTTTTTT. It is translated as CASSERQGAGNEKLFF. Together with reference TRBV7-9 and TRBJ1-4, the CDR3 gives the full variable domain: DTGVSQNPRHKITKRGQNVTFRCDPISEHNRLYWYRQTLGQGPEFLTYFQNEAQLEKSRLLSDRFSAERPKGSFSTLEIQRTEQGDSAMYLCASSERQGAGNEKLFFGSGTQLSVL.

The J gene is TRBJ1-5, the V gene TRBV4-1; D might be TRBD1 (5 bases). The CDR3 is 16 amino acids. Germline V gene data show CDR1 as MGHRA and CDR2 as YSYEKL. V lost 1 base and J lost 0, with 10 bases in between. The CDR3 loop is CASSQGGGHSNQPQHF. The CDR3 region has the DNA TGCGCCAGCAGCCAAGGGGGGGGTCATAGCAATCAGCCCCAGCATTTT.

This chain links TRBV6-1 with TRBJ1-1; D not resolved. The CDR3 loop spans 11 amino acids. The ends were cut back, 7 bases at V and 11 bases at J, with 14 bases in the middle. In germline, CDR1 is MNHNS, CDR2 SASEGT. The CDR3 bases are TGTGCCAGCATCAACGCCCTGGAGGCTTTCTTT. It codes for CASINALEAFF.

V gene TRBV19 combines with J gene TRBJ2-7; 8 nucleotides line up with TRBD2. Trimming took 1 base from V and 3 from J; bases not matched to a gene: 8. The CDR3 has 16 residues. Germline V lookup: CDR1 LNHDA, CDR2 SQIVND (reference sequence). The CDR3 DNA is TGTGCCAGTAGTATAGCGGGAGGGCCCGAGATCTACGAGCAGTACTTC. It specifies CASSIAGGPEIYEQYF.

This sequence joins TRBV12-5 and TRBJ2-7; 10 bases align to TRBD1. Per germline, CDR1 LGHNT and CDR2 FRNRAP. CDR3 size: 15 residues. Unmatched junction bases numbered 4, after V lost 1 base and J lost 4 bases. The CDR3 region is CASGLGQGALYEQYF. CDR3 nucleotides: TGTGCTAGTGGTTTGGGACAGGGGGCGCTTTACGAGCAGTACTTC.

V is TRBV6-5 and J is TRBJ1-2; D unresolved. The CDR3 is 13 amino acids. From germline, CDR1 is MNHEY and CDR2 SVGAGI. V was pared by 2 bases and J by 5 bases, with 9 bases between. DNA for the CDR3: TGTGCCAGCAGTTACGAGGCGGGATATGGCTACACCTTC. Translation: CASSYEAGYGYTF.

Details on this clone: Mismatch with germline at one junction end may stem from a read error. The rearrangement uses TRBV14 and TRBJ1-4, with no clear D. CDR3 length: 14 amino acids. From germline, CDR1 is SGHDN and CDR2 FVKESK. The CDR3 region is CASSHPSSNEKLFF. Written as DNA, the CDR3 is TGTGCCAGCAGCCACCCGAGTAGTAATGAAAAGCTGTTTTTT.

This sequence joins TRBV7-2 and TRBJ1-5; D gene ambiguous. This CDR3 is 15 amino acids long. In germline, CDR1 is SGHTA, CDR2 FQGNSA. Trimming cost V 3 bases and J 2 bases, with 11 bases left between them. Here the CDR3 reads CASSFGSMGNQPQHF. Written as DNA, the CDR3 is TGTGCCAGCAGCTTTGGGAGTATGGGCAATCAGCCCCAGCATTTT.

The chain joins TRBV5-1 to TRBJ2-7; TRBD1 matches 8 bases. Trimming cost V 0 bases and J 4 bases; bases outside gene matches: 3. Germline V CDR1 and CDR2: SGHRS, YFSETQ. The CDR3 has 14 amino acids. The CDR3 DNA is TGCGCCAGCAGCTTGGGGACAGGGCTTTACGAGCAGTACTTC. Residues: CASSLGTGLYEQYF. The complete variable domain, with remaining parts taken from reference TRBV5-1 and TRBJ2-7, reads KAGVTQTPRYLIKTRGQQVTLSCSPISGHRSVSWYQQTPGQGLQFLFEYFSETQRNKGNFPGRFSGRQFSNSRSEMNVSTLELGDSALYLCASSLGTGLYEQYFGPGTRLTVT.

The chain couples TRBV6-6 to TRBJ1-4; TRBD1 is a possible D gene (6 bases). The CDR3 has 15 residues. Germline lookup yields CDR1 MNHNY and CDR2 SVGAGI (reference sequence). V lost 5 bases, J lost 4 bases, and 14 bases lay in between. The CDR3 bases are TGTGCCAGCAGTGCCTCCGGGACAATTAATGAAAAACTGTTTTTT. It specifies CASSASGTINEKLFF.

The chain carries TRBV27 and TRBJ2-7; no clear D. Trimming left V 5 bases short and J 3 bases short, with 14 bases between. There are 14 residues in the CDR3. The V gene's germline CDR1 is MNHEY and CDR2 SMNVEV (reference sequence). The DNA for the CDR3 is TGTGCCAGCAGTGAAAGTTATCAGGACTACGAGCAGTACTTC. This sequence encodes CASSESYQDYEQYF.

This clone is a singleton in its sample. This chain joins TRBV5-6 and TRBJ1-1, with D unresolved. The V end lost 0 bases, the J end lost 4 bases, and 10 bases lay between the germline ends. This CDR3 has 14 residues. Germline-derived CDR1 and CDR2 are SGHDT and YYEEEE. The CDR3, as DNA: TGTGCCAGCAGCTTGGAAGCCCTCGGCACTGAAGCTTTCTTT. Translation: CASSLEALGTEAFF.